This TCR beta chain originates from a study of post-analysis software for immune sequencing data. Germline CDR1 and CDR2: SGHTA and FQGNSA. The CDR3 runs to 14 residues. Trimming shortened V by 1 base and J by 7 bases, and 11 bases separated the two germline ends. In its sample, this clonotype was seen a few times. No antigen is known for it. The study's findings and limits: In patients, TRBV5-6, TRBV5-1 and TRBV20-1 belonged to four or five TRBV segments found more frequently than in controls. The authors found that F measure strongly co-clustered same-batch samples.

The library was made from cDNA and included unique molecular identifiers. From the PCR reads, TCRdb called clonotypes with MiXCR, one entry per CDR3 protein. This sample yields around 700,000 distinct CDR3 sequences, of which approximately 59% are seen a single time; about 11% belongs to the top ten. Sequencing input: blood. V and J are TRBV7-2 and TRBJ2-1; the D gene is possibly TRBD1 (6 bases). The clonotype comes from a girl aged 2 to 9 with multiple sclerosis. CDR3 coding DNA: TGTGCCAGCAGCTTAGGAGTAAGGGGGAATGAGCAGTTCTTC. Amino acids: CASSLGVRGNEQFF. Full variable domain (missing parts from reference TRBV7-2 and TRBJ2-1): GAGVSQSPSNKVTEKGKDVELRCDPISGHTALYWYRQSLGQGLEFLIYFQGNSAPDKSGLPSDRFSAERTGGSVSTLTIQRTQQEDSAVYLCASSLGVRGNEQFFGPGTRLTVL.